Following are 24 T cell receptor beta chains from one sample sequenced in a study of T cell responses to AZD1222 COVID-19 vaccine. The data were produced by immunoSEQ multiplex PCR, yet TCRdb's version contains in-frame clones alone and is incomplete. Of approximately 150,000 clones listed, roughly 87% were seen once; the top ten hold 1.5% to 2%. The sequences come from peripheral blood, collected 28 days after the second AZD1222 dose. The receptors here all came from an adult who received the AZD1222 COVID-19 vaccine.

V gene TRBV10-3 combines with J gene TRBJ2-7; possibly TRBD1 for D (6 bases). Trimming removed 10 bases at V and 3 bases at J, with 13 bases between. CDR1 ENHRY and CDR2 SYGVKD come from the germline V gene. The CDR3 runs to 12 residues. The CDR3 sequence: CATEGHFYEQYF. CDR3 coding DNA: TGTGCCACCGAGGGACACTTCTACGAGCAGTACTTC.

The rearrangement joins TRBV28 to TRBJ1-2; 9 bases are shared with TRBD1. From germline, CDR1 is MDHEN and CDR2 SYDVKM. The CDR3 loop spans 14 amino acids. With V trimmed by 3 bases and J by 8 bases, 7 bases remained unmatched. The CDR3 coding sequence is TGTGCCAGCAGTTTCCGACAGGGGGAGGGCGGCTACACCTTC. Its translation is CASSFRQGEGGYTF.

The chain recombines TRBV19 with TRBJ2-1; D uncertain. Germline CDR1 LNHDA, CDR2 SQIVND (reference sequence). CDR3 size: 11 residues. The V gene lost 7 bases and the J gene lost 10 bases, with 11 bases spanning the gap. In nucleotides, the CDR3 is TGTGCCAGTACATCGCAGCGCGAGCAGTTCTTC. Translating it yields CASTSQREQFF.

The J gene is TRBJ2-3, the V gene TRBV9, with D possibly TRBD2 on 6 matching bases. The CDR3 is 15 amino acids. Per germline, CDR1 SGDLS and CDR2 YYNGEE. The germline V and J ends were trimmed by 2 bases and 0 bases, with 10 bases remaining between them. In DNA, the CDR3 is TGTGCCAGCAGCGTCGGAAGCGGGAGCACAGATACGCAGTATTTT. This sequence encodes CASSVGSGSTDTQYF.

A note on this clone: The sample has other DNA sequences that encode this CDR3 too. V is TRBV7-2 and J is TRBJ1-2, with 7 bases matching TRBD1. The CDR3 sequence is 15 residues long. Germline trimming cut 3 bases from V and 1 base from J; bases unmatched to any gene: 5. CDR1 SGHTA and CDR2 FQGNSA come from the germline V gene. DNA of the CDR3: TGTGCCAGCAGCTTGTCCGGGACAGATAACTATGGCTACACCTTC. Encoded protein: CASSLSGTDNYGYTF. The whole variable domain, filled in from reference TRBV7-2 and TRBJ1-2, reads GAGVSQSPSNKVTEKGKDVELRCDPISGHTALYWYRQSLGQGLEFLIYFQGNSAPDKSGLPSDRFSAERTGGSVSTLTIQRTQQEDSAVYLCASSLSGTDNYGYTFGSGTRLTVV.

This rearrangement joins TRBV7-9 to TRBJ1-2, with 10 bases matching TRBD1. J gave up 4 bases and V 2 bases, and 7 bases lay outside the gene matches. The germline gives CDR1 SEHNR, CDR2 FQNEAQ (reference sequence). This CDR3 region has 16 residues. CDR3 sequence reads: CASSLWDRGRSYGYTF. CDR3 bases: TGTGCCAGCAGCTTATGGGACAGGGGTAGGAGCTATGGCTACACCTTC.

The rearrangement uses TRBV4-3 and TRBJ2-1; 9 bases fit TRBD2. This CDR3 has 17 residues. The junction had 14 bases not matched to a gene; V was cut back by 0 bases and J by 11 bases. CDR1 is LGHNA and CDR2 is YSLEER in the germline V gene. The CDR3 DNA is TGCGCCAGCAGCCAAGATTATCAGCGGGGGGCCCCCTTGCAGCAGTTCTTC. Translation: CASSQDYQRGAPLQQFF.

The chain is built from TRBV3-1 (or the pseudogene TRBV3-2) and TRBJ2-1; D may be TRBD1 (7 bases). The CDR3 is 17 residues long. V lost 3 bases and J 7 bases, leaving 22 bases between the germline ends. Germline V gives CDR1 LGHDT, CDR2 YNNKEL (reference sequence). CDR3 in DNA: TGTGCCAGCAGCCACCTCTCACTAGCAGGGGGGAGTAATGAGCAGTTCTTC. This encodes CASSHLSLAGGSNEQFF.

V is TRBV28 and J is TRBJ2-1; D is uncertain. Between the trimmed V and J ends, which lost 5 bases and 0 bases, there was a span of 14 bases. The CDR3 has 16 amino acids. Looked up from germline, CDR1 is MDHEN and CDR2 is SYDVKM. The CDR3 protein is CASSPGLVTSYNEQFF. CDR3 bases: TGTGCCAGCAGTCCCGGGCTGGTGACCTCCTACAATGAGCAGTTCTTC.

The rearrangement uses TRBV2 and TRBJ2-3, with no clear D. V lost 5 bases to trimming and J lost 10 bases, with 7 bases between them. CDR1 is SNHLY, CDR2 FYNNEI, per germline. There are 10 residues in the CDR3. The CDR3 loop is CASSLGSQYF. The CDR3 bases are TGTGCCAGCAGTCTAGGGTCGCAGTATTTT.

The J gene is TRBJ1-5, the V gene TRBV6-2 or TRBV6-3; no clear D gene. The germline V and J ends were trimmed by 2 bases and 1 base, with 9 bases remaining between them. Germline-derived CDR1 and CDR2 are MNHEY and SVGEGT. CDR3 length equals 15 residues. The CDR3 DNA is TGTGCCAGCAGTTACGTTCTTGTGAGCAATCAGCCCCAGCATTTT. Encoded protein: CASSYVLVSNQPQHF.

The chain is built from TRBV6-2 or TRBV6-3 and TRBJ2-1; 8 bases are shared with TRBD2. The CDR3 has 16 residues. In germline, CDR1 is MNHEY, CDR2 SVGEGT. V shed 2 bases, J shed 3 bases, and the junction held 6 bases outside the gene matches. CDR3 in DNA: TGTGCCAGCAGTTACGACAGCGGGAGAGGCTACAATGAGCAGTTCTTC. This sequence encodes CASSYDSGRGYNEQFF.

This clone has more than one count but fewer than ten. The chain couples TRBV5-1 to TRBJ2-7, with 7 bases identical to TRBD1. Germline CDR1 SGHRS, CDR2 YFSETQ. The V segment lost 5 bases and the J segment 6 bases; nucleotides outside the gene matches: 5. The CDR3 has 12 amino acids. CDR3 loop: CASSLTGREQYF. DNA for the CDR3: TGCGCCAGCAGTCTGACAGGGCGCGAGCAGTACTTC.

The genes are TRBV5-1 and TRBJ2-7, with TRBD2 matching over 10 bases. V lost 0 bases to trimming and J lost 0 bases; unmatched junction nucleotides: 3. The CDR3 sequence is 16 residues long. Germline V gene data show CDR1 as SGHRS and CDR2 as YFSETQ. DNA for the CDR3: TGCGCCAGCAGCTTGGGAGCGGGAGGGTCCTCCTACGAGCAGTACTTC. Translation: CASSLGAGGSSYEQYF.

This sequence joins TRBV19 and TRBJ2-7; 8 nucleotides align to TRBD1. V trimming: 4 bases; J trimming: 2 bases; junction bases outside the gene matches: 4. CDR1 is LNHDA, CDR2 SQIVND, per germline (reference sequence). This CDR3 contains 14 residues. CDR3 sequence (DNA): TGTGCCAGTAGTAGACAGGGGTACACCTACGAGCAGTACTTC. The encoded protein is CASSRQGYTYEQYF.

This chain links TRBV4-1 with TRBJ1-4; 9 positions match TRBD1. Germline V gene sequence: CDR1 MGHRA, CDR2 YSYEKL. The CDR3 is 16 residues long. With V trimmed by 3 bases and J by 10 bases, 12 bases remained unmatched. As DNA, the CDR3 is TGCGCCAGCAGCCAGGATCCGGGACAGGGTTTCGGAAAACTGTTTTTT. Protein product: CASSQDPGQGFGKLFF.

This clone was counted between two and nine times. The CDR3 bases are TGTGCCAGCAGCTTTCAGGGGGGAAACTATGGCTACACCTTC. Translation: CASSFQGGNYGYTF. The gene calls are TRBV11-3 and TRBJ1-2, with 7 bases aligning to TRBD1. The junction had 3 bases not matched to a gene; V was cut back by 3 bases and J by 2 bases. CDR3 length: 14 amino acids. CDR1 is SGHNT and CDR2 is YENEEA in the germline V gene.

The rearrangement links TRBV27 to TRBJ2-1; 10 bases are shared with TRBD1. V gave up 4 bases and J gave up 4 bases; unmatched junction bases: 7. The CDR3 length is 16 residues. Germline V lookup: CDR1 MNHEY, CDR2 SMNVEV (reference sequence). The CDR3 coding sequence is TGTGCCAGCAGTTCCTATGAGGACAGGGGGTACAATGAGCAGTTCTTC. The encoded protein is CASSSYEDRGYNEQFF.

This chain joins TRBV10-3 and TRBJ2-7, with TRBD2 matching 11 bases. This CDR3 contains 16 residues. J gave up 0 bases and V 4 bases, and 5 bases lay outside the gene matches. Germline V gives CDR1 ENHRY, CDR2 SYGVKD. CDR3 sequence reads: CAISVSSGGSSYEQYF. The CDR3 bases are TGTGCCATCAGTGTCTCTAGCGGGGGGAGCTCCTACGAGCAGTACTTC.

This clone occurred a few times. The CDR3 DNA sequence: TGTGCCAGCAGTCCCGGCTATACTGAAGCTTTCTTT. Amino acids: CASSPGYTEAFF. This chain connects TRBV6-5 to TRBJ1-1, with unresolved D. Germline values: CDR1 MNHEY, CDR2 SVGAGI. The CDR3 contains 12 residues. The V end was cut by 5 bases, the J end by 5 bases, with 9 bases between.

The J gene is TRBJ2-5, the V gene TRBV19; D is undetermined. The ends were cut back, 5 bases at V and 5 bases at J, with 15 bases in the middle. CDR1 and CDR2 (germline): LNHDA, SQIVND (reference sequence). The CDR3 length is 14 residues. The CDR3: CASSLDWSQETQYF. The CDR3 DNA follows: TGTGCCAGTAGTCTCGATTGGTCCCAGGAGACCCAGTACTTC.

The V gene is TRBV7-9, the J gene TRBJ2-3; 8 positions match TRBD1. J was trimmed by 0 bases and V by 4 bases; bases with no gene match: 6. Germline V lookup: CDR1 SEHNR, CDR2 FQNEAQ (reference sequence). The CDR3 sequence is 16 residues long. The CDR3 DNA sequence: TGTGCCAGCAGCTCCAGACAGGGGAAGAGCACAGATACGCAGTATTTT. Translating it yields CASSSRQGKSTDTQYF.

This chain links TRBV19 with TRBJ1-3; D is uncertain. The CDR3 has 16 amino acids. Germline CDR1 is LNHDA and CDR2 is SQIVND (reference sequence). Between the trimmed V and J ends, which lost 7 bases and 1 base, there was a span of 17 bases. The CDR3 sequence is CASTHGGDSSGNTIYF. The DNA of the CDR3 is TGTGCCAGTACCCATGGCGGAGACTCGTCTGGAAACACCATATATTTT.

The chain links TRBV29-1 to TRBJ2-7; TRBD1 aligns across 8 bases. The trim removed 6 bases at V and 5 bases at J, leaving 21 bases unmatched. Germline V CDR1 and CDR2: SQVTM, ANQGSEA. CDR3 length: 17 amino acids. CDR3 in amino acids: CSVAGGQGAISGDEQYF. The CDR3 DNA is TGCAGCGTCGCGGGCGGGCAGGGGGCCATCTCTGGGGACGAGCAGTACTTC.